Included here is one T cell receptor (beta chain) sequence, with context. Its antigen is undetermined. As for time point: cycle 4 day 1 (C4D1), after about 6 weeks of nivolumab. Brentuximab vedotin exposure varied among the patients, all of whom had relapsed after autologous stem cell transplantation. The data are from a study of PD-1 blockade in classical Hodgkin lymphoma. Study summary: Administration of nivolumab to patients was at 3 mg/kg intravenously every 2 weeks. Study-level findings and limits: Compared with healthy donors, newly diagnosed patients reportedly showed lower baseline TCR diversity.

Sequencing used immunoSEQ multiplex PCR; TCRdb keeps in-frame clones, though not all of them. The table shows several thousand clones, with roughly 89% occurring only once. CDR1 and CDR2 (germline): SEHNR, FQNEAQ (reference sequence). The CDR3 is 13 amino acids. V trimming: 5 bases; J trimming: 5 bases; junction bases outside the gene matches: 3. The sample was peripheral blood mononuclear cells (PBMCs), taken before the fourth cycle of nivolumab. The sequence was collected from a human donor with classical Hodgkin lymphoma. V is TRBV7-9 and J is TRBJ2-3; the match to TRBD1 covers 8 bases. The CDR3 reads CASSGQGLDTQYF. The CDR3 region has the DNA TGTGCCAGCAGCGGACAGGGTTTAGATACGCAGTATTTT.